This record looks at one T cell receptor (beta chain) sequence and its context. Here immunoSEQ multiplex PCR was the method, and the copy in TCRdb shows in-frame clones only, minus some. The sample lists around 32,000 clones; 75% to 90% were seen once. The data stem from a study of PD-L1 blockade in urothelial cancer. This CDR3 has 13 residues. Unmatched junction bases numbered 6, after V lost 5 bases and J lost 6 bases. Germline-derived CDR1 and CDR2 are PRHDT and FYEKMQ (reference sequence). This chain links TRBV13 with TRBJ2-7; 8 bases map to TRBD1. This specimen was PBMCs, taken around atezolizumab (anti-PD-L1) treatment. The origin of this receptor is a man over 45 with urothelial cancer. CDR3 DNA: TGTGCCAGCAGCATGACAGGGGATGGCGAGCAGTACTTC. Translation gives CASSMTGDGEQYF.